This TCR beta chain was sequenced for a study of T-cell memory formation after mild COVID-19. At the level of the study: TCR clusters were largely donor specific.

TCRdb fed the 5' RACE reads into MiXCR, producing one record per CDR3 protein. This sample yields approximately 240,000 distinct CDR3 sequences, of which 15% to 20% are seen a single time; 3.5% belongs to the top ten. As regards this clonotype: Its antigen is still unknown.

Study findings and constraints: Clones contracting day 15 to 85 were balanced CD4/CD8; later expanders leaned CD4+. Nothing showed for sure that second-wave clones peaking on day 37 were SARS-CoV-2 specific. Mainly CM and EM harbored the contracting CD4+ clones; mainly EMRA harbored the CD8+ ones.

The sequence was collected from a man between 18 and 35 years old who had mild COVID-19 (a few samples of this study predate the infection). Cell type and time point are not known. Source material: PBMCs or a T cell subset sorted from them (not recorded which).

The chain's CDR3 is CASSPVGTGRYEQYF. The CDR3, as DNA: TGTGCCAGCTCACCAGTGGGGACAGGGCGATACGAGCAGTACTTC. The V call is TRBV18, the J call TRBJ2-7, with 9 bases that match TRBD1. Trimming removed 2 bases from V and 4 bases from J; junction bases left unmatched: 6. The CDR3 has 15 amino acids. Germline V gene data show CDR1 as KGHSH and CDR2 as LQKENI.